The TCR beta chain described here comes from a study of blood T cell repertoires in COVID-19. Overall study context: Samples came from the United States, Italy and Spain, spanning acute and convalescent COVID-19. T cells, B-cell-depleted T cells, or PBMCs provided the cDNA or gDNA that served as material.

CDR3 length: 16 amino acids. V shed 0 bases and J shed 0 bases, with 10 bases lying between them. Germline CDR1 and CDR2: MNHEY and SVGAGI. Libraries were prepared by immunoSEQ multiplex PCR; TCRdb keeps only in-frame clonotypes and omits some of them. The repertoire consists of 300,000 to 400,000 clones, with 80% to 90% occurring once and the leading ten covering less than 6.5%. Recovered status applied to Cohort 3 donors who had two consecutive negative PCRs. It also applied to those with clearance or with symptom resolution. This clonotype was sampled from a man younger than 40 who had recovered from COVID-19. The sequencing input was PBMCs or T cells enriched from blood (not recorded which). This rearrangement joins TRBV6-5 to TRBJ2-3; D gene uncertain. CDR3 in amino acids: CASSYSPSPSTDTQYF. The CDR3 DNA sequence: TGTGCCAGCAGTTACTCGCCGAGCCCTAGCACAGATACGCAGTATTTT.